Included here is one TCR beta chain sequence, with context. These data originate in a study of tumor-infiltrating lymphocytes in localized non-small cell lung cancer. Sequencing used immunoSEQ multiplex PCR; TCRdb keeps in-frame clones, though not all of them. In the table there are approximately 12,000 clones, 65% to 85% of which are singletons. Trimming pared 4 bases from V and 2 bases from J, leaving 10 bases between. This CDR3 contains 13 residues. The germline V gene encodes CDR1 GTSNPN and CDR2 SVGIG (reference sequence). This sequence originates from a human donor with non-small cell lung cancer. The V gene is TRBV30, the J gene TRBJ2-3; D gene unclear. The sequenced material came from uninvolved lung tissue not adjacent to the tumor. The chain's CDR3 is CAWTKGYTDTQYF. The CDR3 DNA follows: TGTGCCTGGACTAAGGGCTACACAGATACGCAGTATTTT.